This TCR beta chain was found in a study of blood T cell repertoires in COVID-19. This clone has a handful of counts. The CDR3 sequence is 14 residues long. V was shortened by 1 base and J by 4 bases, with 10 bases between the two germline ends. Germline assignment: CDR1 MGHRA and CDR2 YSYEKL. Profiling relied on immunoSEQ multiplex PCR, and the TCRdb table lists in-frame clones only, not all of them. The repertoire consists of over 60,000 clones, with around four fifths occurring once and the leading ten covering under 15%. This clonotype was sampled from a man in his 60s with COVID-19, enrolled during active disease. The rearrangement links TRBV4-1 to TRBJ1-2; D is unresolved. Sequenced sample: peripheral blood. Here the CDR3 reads CASSQVNTFYGYTF. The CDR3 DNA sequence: TGCGCCAGCAGCCAAGTGAACACCTTCTATGGCTACACCTTC.